This T cell receptor beta chain was identified in a study of OX40 agonist ivuxolimab in advanced cancers. At the level of the whole study: Ivuxolimab, which targeted the costimulatory receptor OX40 (CD134), was an agonistic, fully human IgG2 monoclonal antibody. The purpose of peripheral TCRbeta sequencing was to test whether ivuxolimab changed TCR sequence diversity and led to clonal T-cell expansion. Of the approximately 50 dose-escalation patients, hepatocellular carcinoma was present in around 20, melanoma in roughly 15, renal cell carcinoma in 9 and head and neck cancer in 9. Partial responses were achieved by three dose-escalation patients, of whom one had hepatocellular carcinoma and two had cutaneous melanoma. The paper describes the monotherapy dose-escalation part (N ≈ 52 patients) of the phase I trial of ivuxolimab. Intravenous ivuxolimab was administered to patients every 2 weeks at six dose levels: 0.01, 0.1, 0.3, 1.5, 3 and 10 mg/kg. Patients were allowed to have had prior anti-PD-1, anti-PD-L1 or anti-CTLA-4 therapy, and approximately 40% of the dose-escalation patients had been treated with checkpoint inhibitors. A male proportion of approximately 83% and a mean age of around 60 years, ranging from 23 to 79, were recorded for the dose-escalation cohort.

The trial excluded patients who had a history of autoimmune disease or who were on systemic immunosuppression. Peripheral blood for TCR sequencing was collected from all dose cohorts at baseline, on cycle 4 day 1, and on cycle 7 day 1. Samples were obtained from an open-label, multicenter, first-in-human phase I dose-escalation trial of ivuxolimab. Adults with locally advanced or metastatic head and neck squamous cell, hepatocellular, melanoma or renal cell carcinoma were enrolled in the trial. Before TCR sequencing, CD4+ T cells and CD8+ T cells were sorted from peripheral blood as separate populations. Overall study results and their limits: Low levels of normalized T-cell clonal expansion were also shown by some nonresponding patients. In the 0.1-3.0 mg/kg groups, partial responders had among the lowest normalized peripheral clonal expansion, particularly in CD8+ T cells. The antigen specificity of the peripheral T cells that underwent clonal expansion was not determined. After ivuxolimab, CD8+ T cells had more expanded clones than CD4+ T cells on average. At doses of 0.1 to 3.0 mg/kg, clonal expansion of both CD4+ and CD8+ blood T cells was observed from baseline to week 6.

Genomic DNA was extracted from sorted cells for sequencing of the TCRbeta CDR3 region. The immunoSEQ Assay was used to sequence the TCRbeta CDR3 regions. In TCRdb, the immuneACCESS table is reduced to in-frame sequences with V and J assigned. These tables do not hold every clone; where another copy was compared, an unresolved V gene accounts for under half, and the others remain unexplained. Within this sample are some 80,000 clones, with around 89% of them counted one time only. 0.3% to 0.45% of the sample belongs to the ten largest clones. A note on this clone: No cognate antigen has been identified for it. Per-base qualities were not stored, and no clone one base away is much larger.

The CDR3 runs 13 residues from the cysteine to the phenylalanine. Only the CDR3 DNA stays, 39 bases, in frame from base 1. The V and J ends are trimmed by 4 bases and 2 bases, leaving 8 bases between them. The CDR1 and CDR2 encoded by the germline V gene are SNHLY and FYNNEI. The sequence joins TRBV2 to TRBJ2-5; the D gene is possibly TRBD1, with 5 bases matching. The sequence derives from an adult with an advanced solid tumor such as melanoma, head and neck, liver or kidney cancer. Material: CD4+ or CD8+ T cells sorted from blood, obtained in a trial of the OX40 agonist ivuxolimab. The CDR3 sequence is CASSGQGQETQYF. The nucleotide sequence is TGTGCCAGCAGTGGGCAGGGACAAGAGACCCAGTACTTC.